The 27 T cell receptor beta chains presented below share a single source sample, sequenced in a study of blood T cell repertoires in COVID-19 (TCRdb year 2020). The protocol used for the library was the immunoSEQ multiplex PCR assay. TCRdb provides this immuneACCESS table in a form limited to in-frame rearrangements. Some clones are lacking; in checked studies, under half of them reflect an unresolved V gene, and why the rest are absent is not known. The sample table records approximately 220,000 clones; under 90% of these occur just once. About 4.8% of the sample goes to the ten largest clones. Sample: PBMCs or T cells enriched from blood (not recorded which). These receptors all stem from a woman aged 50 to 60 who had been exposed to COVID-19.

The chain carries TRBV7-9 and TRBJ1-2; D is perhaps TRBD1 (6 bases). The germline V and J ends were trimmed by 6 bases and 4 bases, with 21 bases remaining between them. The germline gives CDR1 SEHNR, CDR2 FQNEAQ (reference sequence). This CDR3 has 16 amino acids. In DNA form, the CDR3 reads TGTGCCAGCAGTTCCGGGGCGGGGGCGCGGGGCTATGGCTACACCTTC. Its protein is CASSSGAGARGYGYTF.

The CDR3 nucleotides read TGTGCCAGCAGCTACCCCGGGACAGGGGGCGCAGATACGCAGTATTTT. This sequence encodes CASSYPGTGGADTQYF. The chain is built from TRBV7-3 and TRBJ2-3; 12 nucleotides align to TRBD1. The V segment lost 4 bases and the J segment 4 bases; nucleotides outside the gene matches: 6. The CDR3 totals 16 residues. Germline loops: CDR1 SGHTA, CDR2 FQGTGA.

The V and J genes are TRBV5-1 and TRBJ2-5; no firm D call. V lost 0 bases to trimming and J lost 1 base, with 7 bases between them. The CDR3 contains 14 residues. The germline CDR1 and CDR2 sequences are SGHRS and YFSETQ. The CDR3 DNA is TGCGCCAGCAGCTTGGTAGCTGCCCAAGAGACCCAGTACTTC. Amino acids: CASSLVAAQETQYF.

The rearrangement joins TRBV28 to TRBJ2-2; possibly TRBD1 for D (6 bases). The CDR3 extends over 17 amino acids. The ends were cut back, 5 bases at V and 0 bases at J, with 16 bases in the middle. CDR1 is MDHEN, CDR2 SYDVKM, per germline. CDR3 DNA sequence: TGTGCCAGCAGTCAACAGGGCTTAATTTCGAACACCGGGGAGCTGTTTTTT. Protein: CASSQQGLISNTGELFF.

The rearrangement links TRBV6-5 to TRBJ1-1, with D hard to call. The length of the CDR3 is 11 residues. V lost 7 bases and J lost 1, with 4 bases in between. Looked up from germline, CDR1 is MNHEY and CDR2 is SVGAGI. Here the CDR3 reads CASNKNTEAFF. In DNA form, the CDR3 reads TGTGCCAGCAACAAGAACACTGAAGCTTTCTTT.

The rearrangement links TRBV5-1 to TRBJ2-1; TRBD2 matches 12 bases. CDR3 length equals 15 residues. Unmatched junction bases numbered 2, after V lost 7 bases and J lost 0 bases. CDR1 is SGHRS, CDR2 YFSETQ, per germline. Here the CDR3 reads CASGLAGSSYNEQFF. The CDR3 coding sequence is TGCGCCAGCGGACTAGCGGGGAGCTCCTACAATGAGCAGTTCTTC.

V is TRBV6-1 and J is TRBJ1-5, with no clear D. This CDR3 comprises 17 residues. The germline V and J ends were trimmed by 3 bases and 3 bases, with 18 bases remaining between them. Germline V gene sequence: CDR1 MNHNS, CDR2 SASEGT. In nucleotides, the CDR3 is TGTGCCAGCAGTGACCTACGGGTGAGGGCTGACAATCAGCCCCAGCATTTT. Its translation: CASSDLRVRADNQPQHF.

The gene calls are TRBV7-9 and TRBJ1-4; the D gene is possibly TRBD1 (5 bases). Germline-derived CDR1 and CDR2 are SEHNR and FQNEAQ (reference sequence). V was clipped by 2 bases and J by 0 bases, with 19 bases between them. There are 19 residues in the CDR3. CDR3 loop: CASSLRRDPPGATNEKLFF. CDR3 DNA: TGTGCCAGCAGCTTACGACGGGATCCCCCGGGGGCAACTAATGAAAAACTGTTTTTT.

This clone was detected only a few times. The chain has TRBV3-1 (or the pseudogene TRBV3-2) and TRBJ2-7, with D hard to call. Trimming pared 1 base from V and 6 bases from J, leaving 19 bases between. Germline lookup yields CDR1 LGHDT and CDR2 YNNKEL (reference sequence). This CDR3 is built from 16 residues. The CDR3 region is CASSQVTGPVSREQYF. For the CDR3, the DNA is TGTGCCAGCAGCCAAGTCACGGGTCCAGTTTCACGCGAGCAGTACTTC.

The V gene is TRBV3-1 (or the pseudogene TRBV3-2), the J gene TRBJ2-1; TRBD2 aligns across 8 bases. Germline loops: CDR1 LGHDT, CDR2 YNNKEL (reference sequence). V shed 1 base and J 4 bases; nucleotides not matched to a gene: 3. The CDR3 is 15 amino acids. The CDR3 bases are TGTGCCAGCAGCCAAGCGGCGGGGGGTTACAATGAGCAGTTCTTC. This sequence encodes CASSQAAGGYNEQFF.

The CDR3 nucleotides read TGTGCCAGTAGTATCGGGCCAGGGAACAATGAGCAGTTCTTC. It encodes CASSIGPGNNEQFF. V gene TRBV19 combines with J gene TRBJ2-1; D perhaps matches TRBD1 (5 bases). This CDR3 is built from 14 residues. V gave up 3 bases and J gave up 5 bases, with 11 bases separating them. Germline V lookup: CDR1 LNHDA, CDR2 SQIVND (reference sequence). The full variable domain, its missing parts supplied by reference TRBV19 and TRBJ2-1, is DGGITQSPKYLFRKEGQNVTLSCEQNLNHDAMYWYRQDPGQGLRLIYYSQIVNDFQKGDIAEGYSVSREKKESFPLTVTSAQKNPTAFYLCASSIGPGNNEQFFGPGTRLTVL.

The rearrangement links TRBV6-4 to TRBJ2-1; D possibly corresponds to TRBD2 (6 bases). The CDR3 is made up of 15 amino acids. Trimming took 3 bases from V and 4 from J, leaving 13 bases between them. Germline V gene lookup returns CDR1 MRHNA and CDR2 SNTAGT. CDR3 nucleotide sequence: TGTGCCAGCAGTGAAGGAGGGGATGGGTACAATGAGCAGTTCTTC. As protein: CASSEGGDGYNEQFF.

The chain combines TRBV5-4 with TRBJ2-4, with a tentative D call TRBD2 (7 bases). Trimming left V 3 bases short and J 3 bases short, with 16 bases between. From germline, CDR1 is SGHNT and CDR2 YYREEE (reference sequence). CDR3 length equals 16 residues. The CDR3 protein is CASSSNRGGSKNIQYF. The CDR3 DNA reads TGTGCCAGCAGCTCCAATAGGGGGGGGAGCAAAAACATTCAGTACTTC. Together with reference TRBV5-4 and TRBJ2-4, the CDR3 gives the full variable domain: ETGVTQSPTHLIKTRGQQVTLRCSSQSGHNTVSWYQQALGQGPQFIFQYYREEENGRGNFPPRFSGLQFPNYSSELNVNALELDDSALYLCASSSNRGGSKNIQYFGAGTRLSVL.

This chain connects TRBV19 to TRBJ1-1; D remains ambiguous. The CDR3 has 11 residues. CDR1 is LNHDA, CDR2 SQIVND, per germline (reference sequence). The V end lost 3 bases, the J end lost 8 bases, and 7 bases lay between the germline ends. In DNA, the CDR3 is TGTGCCAGTAGTATGAGAGAGGAAGCTTTCTTT. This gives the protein CASSMREEAFF.

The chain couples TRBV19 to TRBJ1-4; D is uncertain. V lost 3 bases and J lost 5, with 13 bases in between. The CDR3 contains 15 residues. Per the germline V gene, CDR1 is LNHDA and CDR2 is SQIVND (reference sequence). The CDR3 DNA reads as TGTGCCAGTAGTATGGTGCGTGGAGGGAATGAAAAACTGTTTTTT. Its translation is CASSMVRGGNEKLFF. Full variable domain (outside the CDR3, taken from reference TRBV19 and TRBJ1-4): DGGITQSPKYLFRKEGQNVTLSCEQNLNHDAMYWYRQDPGQGLRLIYYSQIVNDFQKGDIAEGYSVSREKKESFPLTVTSAQKNPTAFYLCASSMVRGGNEKLFFGSGTQLSVL.

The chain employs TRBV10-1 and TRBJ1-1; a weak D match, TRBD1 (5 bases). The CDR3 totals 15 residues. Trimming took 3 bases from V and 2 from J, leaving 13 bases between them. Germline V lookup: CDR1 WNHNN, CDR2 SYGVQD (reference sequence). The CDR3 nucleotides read TGCGCCAGCAGTGATGGAGGGGCGGTAAACACTGAAGCTTTCTTT. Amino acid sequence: CASSDGGAVNTEAFF.

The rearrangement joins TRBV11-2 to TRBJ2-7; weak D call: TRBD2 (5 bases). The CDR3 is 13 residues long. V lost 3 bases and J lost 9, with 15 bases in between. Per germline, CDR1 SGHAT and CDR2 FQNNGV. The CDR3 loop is CASSFPGVLGQYF. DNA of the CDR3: TGTGCCAGCAGCTTCCCCGGGGTCTTGGGGCAGTACTTC.

CDR3 sequence: CASSIDLYSRASDQPQHF. Here the CDR3 DNA reads TGTGCCAGTAGTATAGATCTATACTCCAGGGCGAGCGATCAGCCCCAGCATTTT. This chain links TRBV19 with TRBJ1-5, with D perhaps matching TRBD1 (5 bases). Between the trimmed V and J ends, which lost 0 bases and 5 bases, there was a span of 20 bases. CDR1 is LNHDA and CDR2 is SQIVND in the germline V gene (reference sequence). The CDR3 loop spans 18 amino acids.

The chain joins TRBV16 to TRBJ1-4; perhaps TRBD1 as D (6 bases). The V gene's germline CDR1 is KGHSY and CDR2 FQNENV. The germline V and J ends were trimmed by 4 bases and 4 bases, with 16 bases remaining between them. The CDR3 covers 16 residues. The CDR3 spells CASSRTFQGNNEKLFF. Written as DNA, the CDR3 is TGTGCCAGCAGCCGCACGTTCCAGGGGAATAATGAAAAACTGTTTTTT. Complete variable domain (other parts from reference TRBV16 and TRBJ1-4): GEEVAQTPKHLVRGEGQKAKLYCAPIKGHSYVFWYQQVLKNEFKFLISFQNENVFDETGMPKERFSAKCLPNSPCSLEIQATKLEDSAVYFCASSRTFQGNNEKLFFGSGTQLSVL.

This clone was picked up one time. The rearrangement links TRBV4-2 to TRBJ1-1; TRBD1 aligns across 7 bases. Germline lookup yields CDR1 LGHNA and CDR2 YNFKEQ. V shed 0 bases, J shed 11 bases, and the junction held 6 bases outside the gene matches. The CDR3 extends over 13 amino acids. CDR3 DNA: TGTGCCAGCAGCCAAGATCGGGCAGGGGGTGCTTTCTTT. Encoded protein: CASSQDRAGGAFF.

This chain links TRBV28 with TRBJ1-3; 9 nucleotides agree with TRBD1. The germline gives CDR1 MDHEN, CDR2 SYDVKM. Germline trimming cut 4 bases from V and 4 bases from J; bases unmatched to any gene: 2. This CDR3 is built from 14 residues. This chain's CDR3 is CASSYRGPGNTIYF. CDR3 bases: TGTGCCAGCAGTTACAGGGGGCCAGGAAACACCATATATTTT.

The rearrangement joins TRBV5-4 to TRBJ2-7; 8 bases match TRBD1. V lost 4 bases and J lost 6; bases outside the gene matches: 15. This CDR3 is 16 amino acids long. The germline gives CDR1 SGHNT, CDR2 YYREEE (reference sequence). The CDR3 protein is CASSKSGTGRWGEQYF. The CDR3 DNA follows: TGTGCCAGCAGCAAATCCGGGACAGGCCGGTGGGGCGAGCAGTACTTC. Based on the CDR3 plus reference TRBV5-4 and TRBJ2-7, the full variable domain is ETGVTQSPTHLIKTRGQQVTLRCSSQSGHNTVSWYQQALGQGPQFIFQYYREEENGRGNFPPRFSGLQFPNYSSELNVNALELDDSALYLCASSKSGTGRWGEQYFGPGTRLTVT.

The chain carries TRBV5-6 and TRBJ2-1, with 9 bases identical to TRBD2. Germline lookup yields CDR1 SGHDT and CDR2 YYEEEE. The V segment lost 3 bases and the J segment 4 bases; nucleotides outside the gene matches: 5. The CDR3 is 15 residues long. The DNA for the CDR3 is TGTGCCAGCAGCTGGACTAGCGAAGGGTACAATGAGCAGTTCTTC. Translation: CASSWTSEGYNEQFF.

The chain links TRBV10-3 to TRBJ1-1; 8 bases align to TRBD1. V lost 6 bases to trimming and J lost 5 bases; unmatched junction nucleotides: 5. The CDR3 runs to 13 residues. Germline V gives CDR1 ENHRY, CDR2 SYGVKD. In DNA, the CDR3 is TGTGCCATCAGGGACAGGGCGAGTACTGAAGCTTTCTTT. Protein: CAIRDRASTEAFF.

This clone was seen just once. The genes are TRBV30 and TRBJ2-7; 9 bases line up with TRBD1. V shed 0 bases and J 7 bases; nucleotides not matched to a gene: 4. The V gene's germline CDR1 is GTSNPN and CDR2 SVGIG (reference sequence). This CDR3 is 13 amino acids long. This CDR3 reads CAWSVKTGGEQYF. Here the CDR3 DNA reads TGTGCCTGGAGTGTAAAGACAGGGGGAGAGCAGTACTTC.

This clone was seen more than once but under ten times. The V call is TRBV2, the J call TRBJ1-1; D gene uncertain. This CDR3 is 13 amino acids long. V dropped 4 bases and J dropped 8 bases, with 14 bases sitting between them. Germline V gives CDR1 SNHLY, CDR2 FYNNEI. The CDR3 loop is CASSGPLETEAFF. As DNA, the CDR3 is TGTGCCAGCAGTGGGCCCCTGGAGACCGAAGCTTTCTTT.

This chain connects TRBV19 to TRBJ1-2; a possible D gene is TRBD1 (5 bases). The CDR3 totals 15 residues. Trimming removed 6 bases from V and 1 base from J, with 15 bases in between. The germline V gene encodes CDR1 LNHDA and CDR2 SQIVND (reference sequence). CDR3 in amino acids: CASSQGLLHNYGYTF. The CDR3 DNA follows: TGTGCCAGTAGCCAGGGACTTCTCCATAACTATGGCTACACCTTC.